The 31 T cell receptor beta chains presented below share a single source sample, sequenced in a study of beta chain features in type 1 diabetes. Broader study findings: There was a moderate but significant shortening of TCRB CDR3s in all four CD4+ subsets of Type 1 diabetes patients.

Reverse transcribing all isolated RNA meant expressed TCRB transcripts were sequenced. Repertoires were generated with immunoSEQ multiplex PCR, while TCRdb's copy carries only in-frame clones and drops some. The sample shows tens of thousands of clones, 65% to 80% of them seen only once. No antigen is known for these receptors. Sequenced: Tregs from blood. These receptors originate from a man aged 30 to 45 with type 1 diabetes. Some clones in this sample may be carry-over from other donors' samples.

The chain is built from TRBV6-1 and TRBJ2-7; D might be TRBD1 (5 bases). The CDR3 spans 12 residues. The V and J ends lost 6 bases and 5 bases respectively, with 11 bases between them. Per the germline V gene, CDR1 is MNHNS and CDR2 is SASEGT. CDR3 loop: CASSPQGDEQYF. CDR3 bases: TGTGCCAGCAGCCCCCAGGGCGACGAGCAGTACTTC.

The table lists this clone with a few counts. The chain carries TRBV29-1 and TRBJ2-6; maybe TRBD2 (6 bases). Trimming stripped 1 base from V and 2 bases from J, with 6 bases between. CDR1 is SQVTM, CDR2 ANQGSEA, per germline. The CDR3 extends over 14 amino acids. Written as DNA, the CDR3 is TGCAGCGTTGAAGGGGGGGCTGGGGCCAACGTCCTGACTTTC. This gives the protein CSVEGGAGANVLTF.

The chain has TRBV14 and TRBJ1-1; D ambiguous. V shed 4 bases and J shed 0 bases, with 6 bases lying between them. The length of the CDR3 is 13 residues. CDR1 SGHDN and CDR2 FVKESK come from the germline V gene. The CDR3 sequence is CASSPQMNTEAFF. The DNA of the CDR3 is TGTGCCAGCAGCCCTCAGATGAACACTGAAGCTTTCTTT.

The chain employs TRBV7-2 and TRBJ1-4; 9 positions match TRBD1. Trimming removed 5 bases from V and 7 bases from J; junction bases left unmatched: 5. This CDR3 has 14 residues. CDR1 SGHTA and CDR2 FQGNSA come from the germline V gene. For the CDR3, the DNA is TGTGCCAGCAGCCCACGGACAGGGGTTGAAAAACTGTTTTTT. Translating gives CASSPRTGVEKLFF. The full variable domain, with the rest looked up from reference TRBV7-2 and TRBJ1-4, is GAGVSQSPSNKVTEKGKDVELRCDPISGHTALYWYRQSLGQGLEFLIYFQGNSAPDKSGLPSDRFSAERTGGSVSTLTIQRTQQEDSAVYLCASSPRTGVEKLFFGSGTQLSVL.

The rearrangement uses TRBV7-8 and TRBJ2-7, with 8 bases that match TRBD2. J gave up 3 bases and V 2 bases, and 3 bases lay outside the gene matches. The CDR3 loop spans 14 amino acids. Germline CDR1 is SGHVS and CDR2 is FQNEAQ. For the CDR3, the DNA is TGTGCCAGCAGCTTACCAGCGGGGGTCTACGAGCAGTACTTC. Amino acid sequence: CASSLPAGVYEQYF.

The CDR3 DNA reads as TGTGCCTGTTCGACAGGCCGAAGCATCGGGGAGCAGTTCTTC. Translated: CACSTGRSIGEQFF. This sequence joins TRBV30 and TRBJ2-1; a weak D match, TRBD1 (6 bases). Germline V lookup: CDR1 GTSNPN, CDR2 SVGIG (reference sequence). This CDR3 is built from 14 residues. The V end was cut by 6 bases, the J end by 10 bases, with 22 bases between. Together with reference TRBV30 and TRBJ2-1, the CDR3 gives the full variable domain: SQTIHQWPATLVQPVGSPLSLECTVEGTSNPNLYWYRQAAGRGLQLLFYSVGIGQISSEVPQNLSASRPQDRQFILSSKKLLLSDSGFYLCACSTGRSIGEQFFGPGTRLTVL.

This clone was seen only a few times. The chain has TRBV29-1 and TRBJ2-7; D might be TRBD1 (5 bases). Germline V gene sequence: CDR1 SQVTM, CDR2 ANQGSEA. The CDR3 length is 15 residues. Trimming took 3 bases from V and 3 from J, leaving 18 bases between them. Here the CDR3 DNA reads TGCAGCGTTGATTTAGGATTGCAGGGAAACTACGAGCAGTACTTC. Translation gives CSVDLGLQGNYEQYF.

The gene calls are TRBV5-6 and TRBJ1-6; D might be TRBD1 (5 bases). Germline V lookup: CDR1 SGHDT, CDR2 YYEEEE. Trimming removed 2 bases from V and 8 bases from J, with 14 bases in between. This CDR3 has 15 residues. The CDR3 is CASSFGQGSYSPLHF. The DNA for the CDR3 is TGTGCCAGCAGCTTCGGCCAGGGAAGTTATTCACCCCTCCACTTT. The variable domain in full, with the rest retrieved from reference TRBV5-6 and TRBJ1-6, is DAGVTQSPTHLIKTRGQQVTLRCSPKSGHDTVSWYQQALGQGPQFIFQYYEEEERQRGNFPDRFSGHQFPNYSSELNVNALLLGDSALYLCASSFGQGSYSPLHFGNGTRLTVT.

This clone turned up a few times. This chain connects TRBV2 to TRBJ1-1; TRBD1 might be the D (5 bases). With 6 bases removed from V and 6 bases from J, the gap between germline ends came to 11 bases. In germline, CDR1 is SNHLY, CDR2 FYNNEI. The CDR3 runs 12 residues. For the CDR3, the DNA is TGTGCCAGCAGGGTGGGGGGGGCTGAAGCTTTCTTT. Its translation is CASRVGGAEAFF.

The chain carries TRBV6-1 and TRBJ2-2, with D unclear. The CDR3 extends over 13 amino acids. Trimming removed 11 bases from V and 4 bases from J, with 14 bases in between. Germline-derived CDR1 and CDR2 are MNHNS and SASEGT. CDR3 nucleotide sequence: TGTGCCCTAGACCACCCCCTCACCGGGGAGCTGTTTTTT. Its protein product is CALDHPLTGELFF.

The rearrangement links TRBV7-2 to TRBJ2-5; 11 nucleotides agree with TRBD2. The last part of the DNA fits TRBJ2-7 better; the J call may be wrong. This CDR3 comprises 14 residues. Germline V gives CDR1 SGHTA, CDR2 FQGNSA. CDR3 loop: CASSFTSGGYEQYF. The CDR3 DNA reads as TGTGCCAGCAGTTTCACTAGCGGGGGATACGAGCAGTACTTC.

The chain links TRBV27 to TRBJ2-7; TRBD2 is a possible D gene (5 bases). CDR1 is MNHEY, CDR2 SMNVEV, per germline (reference sequence). CDR3 length equals 14 residues. V shed 4 bases and J shed 4 bases, with 14 bases lying between them. The CDR3, as DNA: TGTGCCAGCAGTTCAATTGCAGAGGGATACGAGCAGTACTTC. This sequence encodes CASSSIAEGYEQYF.

This chain joins TRBV20-1 and TRBJ2-7; D ambiguous. Per germline, CDR1 DFQATT and CDR2 SNEGSKA (reference sequence). Trimming stripped 6 bases from V and 4 bases from J, with 10 bases between. This CDR3 contains 11 residues. CDR3 region: CSAEALYEQYF. The CDR3 nucleotides are TGCAGTGCAGAAGCACTATACGAGCAGTACTTC.

The chain uses TRBV5-4 and TRBJ2-2; D perhaps matches TRBD2 (6 bases). Germline values: CDR1 SGHNT, CDR2 YYREEE (reference sequence). The CDR3 is made up of 13 amino acids. V lost 4 bases and J lost 5, with 9 bases in between. The CDR3 here is CASSPGTTGELFF. The CDR3 nucleotides read TGTGCCAGCAGCCCTGGGACTACCGGGGAGCTGTTTTTT.

This chain links TRBV11-1 with TRBJ2-5, with TRBD2 as a possible D gene (5 bases). CDR3 size: 15 residues. Germline CDR1 is SGHAT and CDR2 is FQDESV (reference sequence). V was clipped by 0 bases and J by 2 bases, with 10 bases between them. The CDR3 spells CASSLALGEQETQYF. Here the CDR3 DNA reads TGTGCCAGCAGCTTAGCGCTCGGGGAGCAAGAGACCCAGTACTTC.

This chain links TRBV6-1 with TRBJ1-1, with D possibly being TRBD1 (5 bases). V was clipped by 5 bases and J by 4 bases, with 11 bases between them. Per the germline V gene, CDR1 is MNHNS and CDR2 is SASEGT. This CDR3 has 13 residues. The CDR3 loop reads CASSPGGFTEAFF. For the CDR3, the DNA is TGTGCCAGCAGTCCGGGGGGGTTCACTGAAGCTTTCTTT.

V and J are TRBV5-6 and TRBJ2-5; TRBD2 might be the D (5 bases). Germline V gene sequence: CDR1 SGHDT, CDR2 YYEEEE. The CDR3 is made up of 13 amino acids. Deletions cut 7 bases from V and 6 bases from J, with 16 bases between. The CDR3 coding sequence is TGTGCCAGCGGACTTGTCTCAGGAAAGACCCAGTACTTC. It codes for CASGLVSGKTQYF. The variable domain in full, with the rest retrieved from reference TRBV5-6 and TRBJ2-5, is DAGVTQSPTHLIKTRGQQVTLRCSPKSGHDTVSWYQQALGQGPQFIFQYYEEEERQRGNFPDRFSGHQFPNYSSELNVNALLLGDSALYLCASGLVSGKTQYFGPGTRLLVL.

The CDR3 sequence is CASSLYSQNTEAFF. The CDR3 DNA reads as TGTGCCAGCAGCCTCTACAGCCAGAACACTGAAGCTTTCTTT. This chain links TRBV4-2 with TRBJ1-1; unclear D gene. Trimming pared 4 bases from V and 1 base from J, leaving 10 bases between. CDR1 is LGHNA, CDR2 YNFKEQ, per germline. The CDR3 sequence is 14 residues long.

V usage is TRBV5-1 and J usage is TRBJ2-3, with 9 bases lining up with TRBD1. The length of the CDR3 is 16 residues. From germline, CDR1 is SGHRS and CDR2 YFSETQ. V dropped 0 bases and J dropped 3; count of bases not matched to a gene: 5. CDR3 region: CASSLDNRGRTDTQYF. CDR3 coding DNA: TGCGCCAGCAGCTTGGATAACAGGGGGCGGACAGATACGCAGTATTTT.

The rearrangement links TRBV7-8 to TRBJ2-3; tentative D call: TRBD1 (7 bases). The CDR3 runs 15 residues. Germline CDR1 and CDR2: SGHVS and FQNEAQ. V lost 1 base, J lost 10 bases, and 18 bases lay in between. CDR3 loop: CASSLGARGAYAQYF. The CDR3 DNA reads TGTGCCAGCAGCTTAGGGGCCAGGGGGGCCTATGCGCAGTATTTT.

This clone was seen a few times. The V and J genes are TRBV10-3 and TRBJ2-5; D perhaps matches TRBD2 (6 bases). Per germline, CDR1 ENHRY and CDR2 SYGVKD. The CDR3 covers 12 residues. V was pared by 10 bases and J by 5 bases, with 14 bases between. CDR3 coding DNA: TGTGCCACCGATGCGGGGCTTGAGACCCAGTACTTC. Protein product: CATDAGLETQYF.

This sequence joins TRBV2 and TRBJ2-7; D ambiguous. CDR3 length equals 14 residues. CDR1 SNHLY and CDR2 FYNNEI come from the germline V gene. Deletions cut 4 bases from V and 0 bases from J, with 10 bases between. CDR3 in DNA: TGTGCCAGCAGTGCCAGCGAGCTCTCCTACGAGCAGTACTTC. It yields the protein CASSASELSYEQYF. Full variable domain (rest looked up from reference TRBV2 and TRBJ2-7): EPEVTQTPSHQVTQMGQEVILRCVPISNHLYFYWYRQILGQKVEFLVSFYNNEISEKSEIFDDQFSVERPDGSNFTLKIRSTKLEDSAMYFCASSASELSYEQYFGPGTRLTVT.

This chain uses TRBV18 with TRBJ1-2; 10 nucleotides match TRBD1. There are 15 residues in the CDR3. The V and J ends lost 6 bases and 5 bases, in that order; junction bases with no gene match: 9. The germline V gene has CDR1 KGHSH and CDR2 LQKENI. The DNA for the CDR3 is TGTGCCAGCTCGCTAAACCCGGGACAGGGGTATGGCTACACCTTC. It is translated as CASSLNPGQGYGYTF.

The rearrangement links TRBV7-2 to TRBJ2-7, with D possibly TRBD1 on 5 matching bases. Germline CDR1 and CDR2: SGHTA and FQGNSA. With 5 bases removed from V and 5 bases from J, the gap between germline ends came to 13 bases. The CDR3 has 13 residues. CDR3 loop: CASSPPWGHEQYF. The CDR3 bases are TGTGCCAGCAGCCCCCCATGGGGCCACGAGCAGTACTTC. Supplemented by reference TRBV7-2 and TRBJ2-7, the full variable domain reads GAGVSQSPSNKVTEKGKDVELRCDPISGHTALYWYRQSLGQGLEFLIYFQGNSAPDKSGLPSDRFSAERTGGSVSTLTIQRTQQEDSAVYLCASSPPWGHEQYFGPGTRLTVT.

A few counts support this clone. The V call is TRBV11-2, the J call TRBJ2-1; D is uncertain. The germline V gene encodes CDR1 SGHAT and CDR2 FQNNGV. Trimming pared 0 bases from V and 10 bases from J, leaving 16 bases between. CDR3 length equals 15 residues. DNA of the CDR3: TGTGCCAGCAGCTTAGATAGTGTAGAGCATCGGGAGCAGTTCTTC. This codes for CASSLDSVEHREQFF.

This clone was detected a few times. The chain is built from TRBV5-1 and TRBJ1-2, with no clear D. Germline V gene data show CDR1 as SGHRS and CDR2 as YFSETQ. This CDR3 contains 15 residues. V gave up 0 bases and J gave up 2 bases, with 11 bases separating them. The chain's CDR3 is CASSLAPELNYGYTF. In DNA form, the CDR3 reads TGCGCCAGCAGCTTGGCCCCAGAATTGAACTATGGCTACACCTTC.

The gene calls are TRBV7-2 and TRBJ2-5; D is possibly TRBD1 (6 bases). The CDR3 loop spans 12 amino acids. CDR1 is SGHTA, CDR2 FQGNSA, per germline. Trimming removed 5 bases from V and 5 bases from J, with 9 bases in between. CDR3 DNA: TGTGCCAGCAGCCCCCAGGGGGAGACCCAGTACTTC. It encodes CASSPQGETQYF.

CDR3 residues: CASSKGPQDSPLHF. CDR3 nucleotides: TGCGCCAGCAGCAAAGGCCCCCAGGATTCACCCCTCCACTTT. This chain joins TRBV5-1 and TRBJ1-6; D is unclear. This CDR3 contains 14 residues. Trimming took off 4 bases at V and 8 bases at J, with 13 bases between the two ends. Germline V lookup: CDR1 SGHRS, CDR2 YFSETQ.

The chain has TRBV6-1 and TRBJ1-5, with unresolved D. CDR3 length: 15 amino acids. In germline, CDR1 is MNHNS, CDR2 SASEGT. The V gene lost 3 bases and the J gene lost 2 bases, with 11 bases spanning the gap. CDR3 in DNA: TGTGCCAGCAGTGAGCGTACAGTGGGCAATCAGCCCCAGCATTTT. Translating gives CASSERTVGNQPQHF.

The V and J genes are TRBV5-1 and TRBJ2-7; tentative D call: TRBD1 (5 bases). V shed 1 base and J shed 2 bases, with 7 bases lying between them. This CDR3 has 13 amino acids. Germline V lookup: CDR1 SGHRS, CDR2 YFSETQ. The CDR3 sequence: CASSLPTAYEQYF. In DNA, the CDR3 is TGCGCCAGCAGCTTGCCGACAGCCTACGAGCAGTACTTC.

The J gene is TRBJ2-7, the V gene TRBV5-1; 10 bases agree with TRBD1. Germline loops: CDR1 SGHRS, CDR2 YFSETQ. This CDR3 contains 15 residues. After removal of 1 base from V and 2 bases from J, the junction contained 3 bases not matched to a gene. The CDR3 DNA sequence: TGCGCCAGCAGCTTGAGGACAGGGGGGGCCTACGAGCAGTACTTC. Encoded protein: CASSLRTGGAYEQYF.